This entry is about one T cell receptor beta chain. The antigen remains undetermined. The sample belongs to a study of cytomegalovirus exposure and HLA in healthy donors. Study observations and caveats: Through in vitro validation, three CMV-associated chains were shown to be specific for CMV antigens. It was approximately 150 TCR beta chains that were listed as cytomegalovirus-associated. There were some public TCRs occurring in many donors, but most TCR sequences were rare.

The V and J ends lost 8 bases and 0 bases respectively, with 14 bases between them. Germline CDR1 is LNHNV and CDR2 is YYDKDF (reference sequence). The CDR3 is made up of 15 amino acids. Here immunoSEQ multiplex PCR was the method, and the copy in TCRdb shows in-frame clones only, minus some. The table lists some 150,000 clones, around 89% of them singletons. The sequence was obtained from a woman in her twenties or thirties in good health and CMV-seropositive. The chain couples TRBV15 to TRBJ2-1; D is uncertain. The sample comprised PBMCs. The CDR3 DNA sequence: TGTGCCACCCAATACGCTCCTAGCTCCTACAATGAGCAGTTCTTC. This encodes CATQYAPSSYNEQFF.